This T cell receptor (beta chain) appears in the sequencing data of a study of cytomegalovirus exposure and HLA in healthy donors. Background on the study: It was reported in a later analysis that the 120 validation repertoires used the same platform as the 650 to 800 first-cohort repertoires.

Data came from immunoSEQ multiplex PCR; TCRdb stores just in-frame clones and leaves some out. The sample consists of 100,000 to 120,000 clones, around 87% of them appearing once. The germline V gene has CDR1 MGHRA and CDR2 YSYEKL. V trimming: 6 bases; J trimming: 6 bases; junction bases outside the gene matches: 9. There are 15 residues in the CDR3. The count of this clone is one. Its specificity is not known. Overall study results and limits: While the bulk of TCR sequences proved rare, some public TCRs turned up in many donors. The investigators catalogued 180 or so TCR beta chains as cytomegalovirus-associated.

Donors came from a validation cohort of 90 to 150 subjects, distinct from the first 666-subject cohort. This rearrangement joins TRBV4-1 to TRBJ2-1, with TRBD2 matching 9 bases. Sequences were obtained from PBMCs. This sequence originates from a woman between 25 and 40 years old in good health and CMV-seropositive. The CDR3, as DNA: TGCGCCAGCAGGACAGGGCTAGCGGGGTCCAATGAGCAGTTCTTC. Translating gives CASRTGLAGSNEQFF.